The T cell receptor beta chain under discussion was sequenced for a study of tumor and adjacent non-tumor tissue in lung cancer. For the study at large: The cohort had under 15 adenocarcinoma, 2 squamous cell and 1 small cell patients. General observations from the study: Shorter survival was associated with higher TCR diversity in tumors. In normal lung, the top 100 clones were significantly more dominant than in tumor.

This CDR3 is built from 13 residues. Germline CDR1 and CDR2: SGHAT and FQDESV (reference sequence). This clonotype occurred a few times. The antigen is unknown. Here the CDR3 omits its conserved ending phenylalanine or tryptophan, so a read error is the likely source. A modified ARM-PCR protocol with three rounds of nested PCR amplified TCRbeta. In TCRdb, the multiplex PCR reads were re-called with MiXCR into one record per CDR3 protein. The sample carries about 44,000 distinct CDR3 sequences, around 62% recorded once. This sample's RNA came from whole unsorted tissue. This non-tumor lung sample came from over 3 cm beyond the tumor edge.

The V gene is TRBV11-1, the J gene TRBJ2-5; D not certain. This TCR was sampled from a woman in her 40s with non-small cell lung cancer. The sequenced sample consisted of distant non-tumor lung tissue. The CDR3 DNA reads TGTGCAGCAGCTCCGGGCCCGGCGGAGACCCAGTACATC. Amino acids: CAAAPGPAETQYI.